Detailed here is one T cell receptor beta chain. The antigen remains unidentified. Over chemoradiotherapy, repertoires were sampled more than once. The sample originates from a study of chemoradiotherapy in HPV16-positive cancers. Study-wide findings and caveats: For HPV16-positive patients, expanding HPV-responsive T cells associated with longer recurrence-free survival. Candidate HPV-specific clones and E7-related TCR motifs grew in tumor during treatment.

The CDR3 covers 12 residues. Trimming shortened V by 2 bases and J by 12 bases, and 8 bases separated the two germline ends. The germline CDR1 and CDR2 sequences are MNHEY and SVGAGI. Clones were sequenced by immunoSEQ multiplex PCR, and TCRdb holds only the in-frame ones, with some missing. Among about 5,400 clones, about 85% were seen once, and the ten largest hold roughly 10%. The gene calls are TRBV6-5 and TRBJ1-6, with D possibly TRBD1 on 5 matching bases. This sequence was found in a human donor with HPV-associated anogenital cancer. Sequencing was performed on tumor tissue, taken from a patient who underwent chemoradiotherapy. Here the CDR3 reads CASSYRGGPLHF. The CDR3 DNA is TGTGCCAGCAGTTACAGGGGCGGACCCCTCCACTTT.